There are many counts of the clone carrying this TCR beta chain. The antigen is not known. This entry comes from a study of T cells in Graves' hyperthyroidism and ophthalmopathy. Authors of the study amplified TCR beta CDR3 regions from RNA transcripts. Carried out on the TCR CDR3, a first-round RT-PCR used the HTBI primer set. Via MiXCR, TCRdb re-called the multiplex PCR reads, giving one row per CDR3 protein. The sample has about 760,000 distinct CDR3 sequences, 30% to 40% seen once. Recently diagnosed hyperthyroidism of less than 2 months' duration affected patients aged 18 to 65. Uncontrolled infection, other autoimmune disease, pregnancy or lactation excluded patients. PBMCs came from 9 to 10 ml fresh peripheral blood. This CDR3 is built from 15 residues. V was pared by 5 bases and J by 9 bases, with 17 bases between. Germline loops: CDR1 SGHNT, CDR2 YENEEA. Study results and caveats: Ophthalmopathy cases were set apart from stable hyperthyroidism by a 13 V-J model.

The sequence was obtained from a middle-aged woman with Graves' hyperthyroidism. The sample taken for sequencing was blood. This rearrangement joins TRBV11-3 to TRBJ1-6; D is uncertain. CDR3 loop: CASSRGGSLASPLHF. DNA for the CDR3: TGTGCCAGCAGCAGAGGAGGGAGTCTAGCTTCACCCCTCCACTTT.